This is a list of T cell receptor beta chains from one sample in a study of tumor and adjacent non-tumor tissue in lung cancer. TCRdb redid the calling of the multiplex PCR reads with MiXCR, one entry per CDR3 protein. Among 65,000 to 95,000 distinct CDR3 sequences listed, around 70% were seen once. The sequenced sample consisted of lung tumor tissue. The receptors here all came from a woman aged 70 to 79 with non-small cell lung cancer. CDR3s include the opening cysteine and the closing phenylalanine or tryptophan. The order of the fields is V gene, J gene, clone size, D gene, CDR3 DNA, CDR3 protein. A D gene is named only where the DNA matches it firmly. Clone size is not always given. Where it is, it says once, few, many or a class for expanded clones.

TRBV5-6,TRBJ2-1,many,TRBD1,TGTGCCAGCAGCCTACCCGGGACAGGGTCGGGCAATGAGCAGTTCTTC,CASSLPGTGSGNEQFF
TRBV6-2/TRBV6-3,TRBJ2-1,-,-,TGTGTCAGCAGGATCGGACTATCTTCCTACAATGAGCAGTTCTTC,CVSRIGLSSYNEQFF
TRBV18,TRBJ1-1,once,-,TGTGCCAGCTCACCGGGTGTGAACACTGAAGCTTTCTTT,CASSPGVNTEAFF
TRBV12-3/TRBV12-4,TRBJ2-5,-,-,TGTGCCAACAGTTTAGTGCTAGGGGTCCAAGAGACCCAGTACTTC,CANSLVLGVQETQYF
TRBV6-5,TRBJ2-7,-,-,TGTGCCAGCAGTTTAGCGGAGACAAGCTCCTACGAGCATTACTTC,CASSLAETSSYEHYF
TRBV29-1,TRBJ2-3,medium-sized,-,TGCAGCGGACTAGATCGAAGGCGGGGCACAGATACGCAGTATTTT,CSGLDRRRGTDTQYF
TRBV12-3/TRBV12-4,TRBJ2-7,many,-,TGTGCCAGCAGCCAGTCCCGGGACGGTCAGTACTTC,CASSQSRDGQYF
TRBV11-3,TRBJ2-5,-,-,TGTGCCAGCAGCCCTAGTGGTCTGGAGACCCAGCACTTC,CASSPSGLETQHF
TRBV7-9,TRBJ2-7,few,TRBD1,TGTGCCAGCAGCTCGACAGGGGTAAGGGGTGAGCAGTACTTC,CASSSTGVRGEQYF
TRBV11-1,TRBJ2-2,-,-,TGTGCCAGCAGCTTAGCCCTCGGGGGTTCGCAGACCGGGGAGCTGTTTTTT,CASSLALGGSQTGELFF
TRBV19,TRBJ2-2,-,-,TGTGCCAGTAGTCCTAGCTGGTCAAACACCGGGGAGCTGTTTTTT,CASSPSWSNTGELFF
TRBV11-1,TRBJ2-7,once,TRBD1,TGTGCCAGCAGCCGCGGACAGGGAGTCTCTTACGAACAGTACTTC,CASSRGQGVSYEQYF
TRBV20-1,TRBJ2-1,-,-,TGCATTGCGAAACGAGACAGTAACAATGAGCAGTTCTTC,CIAKRDSNNEQFF
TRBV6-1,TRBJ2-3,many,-,TGTGCCAGCAGTGAAGCGTTAGTGCTGGCAGATACGCAGTATTTT,CASSEALVLADTQYF
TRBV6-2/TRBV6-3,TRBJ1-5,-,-,TGTGCCAGCAATTCCGACAGGAGTCAGTCCCAGCATTTT,CASNSDRSQSQHF
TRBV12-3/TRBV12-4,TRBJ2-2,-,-,TGTTCCATCACCGACAGGGAGGCGGCCGGGGAGCTGTTTTTT,CSITDREAAGELFF
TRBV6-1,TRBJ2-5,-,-,TGTGCCAGCAGCTCCGGGACAAGGGCCTACCAAGAGACCCAATACTTC,CASSSGTRAYQETQYF
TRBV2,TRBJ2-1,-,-,TGTGCCAGCACCCACCGAACCTACAATGAGCAGTTCTTC,CASTHRTYNEQFF
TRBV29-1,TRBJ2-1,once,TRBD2,TGCAGCGGGAGTCCCTCTAGCGGGCAAGGGTACAATGAGCAGTTCTTC,CSGSPSSGQGYNEQFF
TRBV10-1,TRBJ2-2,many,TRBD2,TGCGCCAGCAGTTTTCTAGCGGGAGATGACACCGGGGAGCTGTTTTTT,CASSFLAGDDTGELFF
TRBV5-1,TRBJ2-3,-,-,TGCACCAGCAGCCTCGGACTTTTAACAAATACGCAGTATTTT,CTSSLGLLTNTQYF
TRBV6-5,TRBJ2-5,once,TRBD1,TGTGCCAGCAGTAGGACAGGGGTAGAGAGGCGAGAGACCCAGTACTTC,CASSRTGVERRETQYF
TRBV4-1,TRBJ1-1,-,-,TGCGCCAGCAGCCACCGGACAGAGAACACTTTGGCTTTCTTT,CASSHRTENTLAFF
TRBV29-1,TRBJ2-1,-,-,TGCAGCGTTGCCGGGGACACCGTCTCAGGCTACGAGCAGTTCTTC,CSVAGDTVSGYEQFF
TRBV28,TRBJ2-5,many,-,TGTGCCAGCAGCCGACAGTCCTACCAAGAGACCCAGTACTTC,CASSRQSYQETQYF
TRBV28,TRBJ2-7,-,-,TGTGCCAGCAGTTTAGGGCGTGCCCCACGTTCCTACGAGCAGTACTTC,CASSLGRAPRSYEQYF
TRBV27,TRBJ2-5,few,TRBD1,TGTGCCAGCAAACAGGGGGCAGGGATGCCAGAGACCCAGTACTTC,CASKQGAGMPETQYF
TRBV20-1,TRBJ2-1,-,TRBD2,TGCAGTGCTAGAGATCAGCTAGCGGGAGCTAGGTATGAGCAGTTCTTC,CSARDQLAGARYEQFF
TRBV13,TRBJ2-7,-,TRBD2,TGTGCCAGCAGCTTTGGGACTAGCAGGGACTCCTACGAGCAGTACTTC,CASSFGTSRDSYEQYF